This T cell receptor (beta chain) originates from a study of T cells in Graves' hyperthyroidism and ophthalmopathy. Trimming took off 5 bases at V and 12 bases at J, with 23 bases between the two ends. The CDR3 is 14 amino acids. From germline, CDR1 is MDHEN and CDR2 SYDVKM. At least ten counts were recorded for this clonotype. From RNA transcripts, TCR beta CDR3 regions were amplified. With the HTBI primer set, the TCR CDR3 went through a first round of RT-PCR. TCRdb passed the multiplex PCR reads through MiXCR, listing each CDR3 protein once. The repertoire holds a few hundred thousand distinct CDR3 sequences, with 15% to 20% as singletons.

Sample: blood. This rearrangement joins TRBV28 to TRBJ2-7; D may be TRBD2 (6 bases). The sequence was obtained from a woman aged 35 to 49 with Graves' ophthalmopathy. CDR3 region: CASSNPGLPSRLYF. CDR3 DNA: TGTGCCAGCAGTAATCCGGGACTCCCAAGTAGGCTGTACTTC.